One and the same sample provided the 6 T cell receptor beta chains below, sequenced in a study of CD8 T cells in Susac syndrome. After extraction with the RNeasy kit, roughly 0.45 to 1 ug of the RNA was reverse transcribed using random hexamers. A single record per CDR3 protein comes from TCRdb applying MiXCR to the immunoSEQ multiplex PCR reads. The repertoire holds 130,000 to 150,000 distinct CDR3 sequences, approximately 94% seen once, with more than 0.065% in the top ten. Sequencing input: CD4+ T cells from PBMCs. All receptors derive from a human donor in good health.

V is TRBV27 and J is TRBJ2-3; D gene ambiguous. Germline V CDR1 and CDR2: MNHEY, SMNVEV (reference sequence). Trimming took off 0 bases at V and 0 bases at J, with 4 bases between the two ends. This CDR3 has 14 residues. CDR3 in DNA: TGTGCCAGCAGTTTATCGATCAGCACAGATACGCAGTATTTT. This codes for CASSLSISTDTQYF.

V and J are TRBV3-1 and TRBJ2-3; tentative D call: TRBD2 (6 bases). CDR1 is LGHDT, CDR2 YNNKEL, per germline (reference sequence). This CDR3 spans 17 amino acids. V lost 3 bases, J lost 2 bases, and 18 bases lay in between. CDR3 amino acids: CASSHPDSRGVTDTQYF. DNA of the CDR3: TGTGCCAGCAGCCATCCCGACTCGCGGGGAGTCACAGATACGCAGTATTTT.

This chain uses TRBV18 with TRBJ1-4; D ambiguous. Germline-derived CDR1 and CDR2 are KGHSH and LQKENI. Trimming stripped 2 bases from V and 7 bases from J, with 8 bases between. There are 13 residues in the CDR3. The CDR3 DNA sequence: TGTGCCAGCTCACCAGGGTTGGGTGAAAAACTGTTTTTT. Translating gives CASSPGLGEKLFF.

The CDR3: CASSQLTEKLFF. Written as DNA, the CDR3 is TGTGCCAGCAGCCAATTAACCGAAAAACTGTTTTTT. J is TRBJ1-4 and V is TRBV3-1; D is undetermined. Trimming removed 2 bases at V and 8 bases at J, with 6 bases between. The length of the CDR3 is 12 residues. The V gene's germline CDR1 is LGHDT and CDR2 YNNKEL (reference sequence).

V and J are TRBV9 and TRBJ2-4; weak D call: TRBD2 (6 bases). Per the germline V gene, CDR1 is SGDLS and CDR2 is YYNGEE. V lost 3 bases to trimming and J lost 6 bases, with 19 bases between them. The CDR3 loop spans 16 amino acids. The CDR3: CASSERVGAGRNIQYF. The CDR3 region has the DNA TGTGCCAGCAGCGAAAGGGTAGGAGCGGGCAGAAACATTCAGTACTTC.

The table lists this clonotype with a few counts. At one boundary the junction diverges from the germline segment, which might be a read error. The rearrangement joins TRBV5-1 to TRBJ2-3, with D perhaps TRBD1 (5 bases). The CDR3 runs 13 residues. CDR1 is SGHRS and CDR2 is YFSETQ in the germline V gene. CDR3 sequence: CASSLGDTDTQYF. The DNA of the CDR3 is TGTGCCAGCAGTTTAGGGGACACAGATACGCAGTATTTT.